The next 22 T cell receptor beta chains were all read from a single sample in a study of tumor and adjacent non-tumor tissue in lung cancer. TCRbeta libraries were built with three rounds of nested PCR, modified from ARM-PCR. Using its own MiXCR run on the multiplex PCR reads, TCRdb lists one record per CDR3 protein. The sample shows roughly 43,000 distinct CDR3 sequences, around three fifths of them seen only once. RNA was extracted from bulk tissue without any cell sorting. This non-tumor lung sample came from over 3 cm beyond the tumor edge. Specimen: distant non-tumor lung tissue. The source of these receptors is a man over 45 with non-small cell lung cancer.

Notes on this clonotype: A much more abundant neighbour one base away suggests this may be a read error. The DNA for the CDR3 is TGTGCCAGCAGCCAAGATGTATGGGGGGGAACTTGGCCCCAGCATTTT. Protein: CASSQDVWGGTWPQHF. The chain joins TRBV4-2 to TRBJ1-5; a possible D gene is TRBD1 (5 bases). Trimming left V 0 bases short and J 9 bases short, with 18 bases between. Germline lookup yields CDR1 LGHNA and CDR2 YNFKEQ. The CDR3 consists of 16 residues.

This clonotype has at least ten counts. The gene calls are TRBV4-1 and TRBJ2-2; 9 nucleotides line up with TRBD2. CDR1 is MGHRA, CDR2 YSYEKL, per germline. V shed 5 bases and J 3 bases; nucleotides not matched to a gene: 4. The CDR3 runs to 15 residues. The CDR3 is CASSGIAGDTGELFF. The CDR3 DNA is TGCGCCAGCAGCGGGATAGCGGGGGACACCGGGGAGCTGTTTTTT.

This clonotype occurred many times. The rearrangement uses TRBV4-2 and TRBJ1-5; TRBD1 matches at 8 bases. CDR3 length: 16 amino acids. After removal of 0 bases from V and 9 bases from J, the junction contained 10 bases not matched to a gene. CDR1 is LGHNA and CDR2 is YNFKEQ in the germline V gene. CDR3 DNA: TGTGCCAGCAGCCAAGATGTACAGGGGGGAACTTGGCCCCAGCATTTT. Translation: CASSQDVQGGTWPQHF.

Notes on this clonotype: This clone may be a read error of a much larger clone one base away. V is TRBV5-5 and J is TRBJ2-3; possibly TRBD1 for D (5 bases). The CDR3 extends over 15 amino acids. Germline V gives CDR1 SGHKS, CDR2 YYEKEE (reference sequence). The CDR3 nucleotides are TGTGGCAGCAGCTCCCAGGGCGATGGCACAGATACGCAGTATTTT. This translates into CGSSSQGDGTDTQYF.

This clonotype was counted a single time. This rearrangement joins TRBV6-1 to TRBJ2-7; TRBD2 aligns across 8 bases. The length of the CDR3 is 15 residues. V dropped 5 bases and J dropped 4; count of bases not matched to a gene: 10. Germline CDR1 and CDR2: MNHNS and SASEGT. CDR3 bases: TGTGCCAGCAGTCACGTAGCGGGGAGCTCATACGAGCAGTACTTC. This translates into CASSHVAGSSYEQYF.

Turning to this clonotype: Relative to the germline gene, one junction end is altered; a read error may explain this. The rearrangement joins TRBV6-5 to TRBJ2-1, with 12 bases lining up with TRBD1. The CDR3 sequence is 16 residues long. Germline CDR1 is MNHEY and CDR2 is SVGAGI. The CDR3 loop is CACSSGQGASYNEQFF. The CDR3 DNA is TGTGCCTGCAGTTCGGGACAGGGGGCCTCCTACAATGAGCAGTTCTTC.

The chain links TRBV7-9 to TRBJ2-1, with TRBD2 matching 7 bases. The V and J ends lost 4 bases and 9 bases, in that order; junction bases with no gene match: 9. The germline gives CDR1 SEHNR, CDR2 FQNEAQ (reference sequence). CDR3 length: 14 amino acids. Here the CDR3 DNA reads TGTGCCAGCAGCTATGGGGACTACAACAGTGAGCAGTTCTTC. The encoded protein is CASSYGDYNSEQFF.

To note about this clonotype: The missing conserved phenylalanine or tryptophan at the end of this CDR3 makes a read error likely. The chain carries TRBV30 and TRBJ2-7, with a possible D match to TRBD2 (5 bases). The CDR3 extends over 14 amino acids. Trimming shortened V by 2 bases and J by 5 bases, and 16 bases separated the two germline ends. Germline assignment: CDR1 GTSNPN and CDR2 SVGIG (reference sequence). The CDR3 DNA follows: TGTGCCTGGAGTAGGGAGCCAAGGTCGGACGAGCAGTACTCC. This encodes CAWSREPRSDEQYS.

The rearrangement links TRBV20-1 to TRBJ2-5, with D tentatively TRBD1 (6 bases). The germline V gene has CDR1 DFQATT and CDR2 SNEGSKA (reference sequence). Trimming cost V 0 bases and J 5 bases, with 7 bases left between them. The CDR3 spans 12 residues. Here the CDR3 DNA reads TGCAGTGCTAGAGATCAGGGGGAGACCCAGTACTTC. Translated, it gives CSARDQGETQYF.

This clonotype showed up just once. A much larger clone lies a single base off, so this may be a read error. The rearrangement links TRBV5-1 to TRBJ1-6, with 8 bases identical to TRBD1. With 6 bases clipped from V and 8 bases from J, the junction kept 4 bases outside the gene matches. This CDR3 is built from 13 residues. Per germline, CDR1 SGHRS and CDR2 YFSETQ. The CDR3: CASNQTGDSPLHF. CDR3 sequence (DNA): TGCGCCAGCAACCAGACAGGGGATTCACCCCTCCACTTT.

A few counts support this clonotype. CDR3 nucleotides: TGCAGTGCTAGAAATCGCCGGAAAAGCGGTACCGGGGAGCTGTTTTTT. Residues: CSARNRRKSGTGELFF. This chain connects TRBV20-1 to TRBJ2-2; possible D gene TRBD2, 5 bases. CDR1 and CDR2 (germline): DFQATT, SNEGSKA (reference sequence). Trimming removed 2 bases at V and 5 bases at J, with 18 bases between. This CDR3 comprises 16 residues.

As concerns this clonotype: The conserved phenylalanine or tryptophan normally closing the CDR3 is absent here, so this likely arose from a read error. Written as DNA, the CDR3 is TGTGCCAGCAGCTTAAAAAACAGTGCGAGCTCCTACAATGAGCAGTTCCTC. The encoded protein is CASSLKNSASSYNEQFL. The chain combines TRBV11-2 with TRBJ2-1; D remains ambiguous. Germline V gene data show CDR1 as SGHAT and CDR2 as FQNNGV. Trimming removed 2 bases from V and 0 bases from J, with 14 bases in between. CDR3 length: 17 amino acids.

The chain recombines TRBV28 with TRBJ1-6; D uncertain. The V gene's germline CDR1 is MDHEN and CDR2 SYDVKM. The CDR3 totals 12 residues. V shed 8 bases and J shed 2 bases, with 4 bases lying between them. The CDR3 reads CASGAYNSPLHF. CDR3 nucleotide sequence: TGTGCCAGCGGGGCCTATAATTCACCCCTCCACTTT.

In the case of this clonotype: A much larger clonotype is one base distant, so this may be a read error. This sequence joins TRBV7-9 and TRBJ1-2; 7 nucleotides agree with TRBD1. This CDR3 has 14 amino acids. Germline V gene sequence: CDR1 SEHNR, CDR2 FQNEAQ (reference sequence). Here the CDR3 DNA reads TGTGCCTGCAGGGTGGCAGGGGGAGACTATGGCTACACCTTC. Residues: CACRVAGGDYGYTF.

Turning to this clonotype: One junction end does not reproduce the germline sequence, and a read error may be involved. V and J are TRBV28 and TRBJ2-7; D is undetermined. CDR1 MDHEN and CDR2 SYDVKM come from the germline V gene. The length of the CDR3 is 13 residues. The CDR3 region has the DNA TGTGCCAGTAGTCCGCCCGGCCCCTACGAGCAATGCTTC. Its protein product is CASSPPGPYEQCF. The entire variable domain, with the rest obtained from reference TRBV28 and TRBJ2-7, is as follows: DVKVTQSSRYLVKRTGEKVFLECVQDMDHENMFWYRQDPGLGLRLIYFSYDVKMKEKGDIPEGYSVSREKKERFSLILESASTNQTSMYLCASSPPGPYEQCFGPGTRLTVT.

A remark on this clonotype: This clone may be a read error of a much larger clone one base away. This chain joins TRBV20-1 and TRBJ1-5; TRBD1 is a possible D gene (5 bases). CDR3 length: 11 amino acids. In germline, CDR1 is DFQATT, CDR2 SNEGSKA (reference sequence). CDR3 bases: TGCGGTGCTGGGACCAATCAGCCCCAGCATTTT. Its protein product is CGAGTNQPQHF.

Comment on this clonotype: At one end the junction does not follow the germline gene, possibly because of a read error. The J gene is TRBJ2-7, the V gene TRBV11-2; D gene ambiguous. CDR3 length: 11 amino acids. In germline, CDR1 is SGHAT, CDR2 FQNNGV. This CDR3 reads CASNHQDEEYF. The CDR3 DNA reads TGTGCCAGCAACCATCAGGACGAGGAGTACTTC.

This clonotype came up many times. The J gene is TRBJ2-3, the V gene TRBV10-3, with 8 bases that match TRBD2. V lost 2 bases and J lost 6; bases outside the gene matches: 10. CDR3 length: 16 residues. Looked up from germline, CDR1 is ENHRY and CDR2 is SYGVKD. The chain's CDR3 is CAISEPKGPGGDTQYF. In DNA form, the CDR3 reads TGTGCCATCAGTGAGCCAAAGGGTCCGGGGGGGGATACGCAGTATTTT.

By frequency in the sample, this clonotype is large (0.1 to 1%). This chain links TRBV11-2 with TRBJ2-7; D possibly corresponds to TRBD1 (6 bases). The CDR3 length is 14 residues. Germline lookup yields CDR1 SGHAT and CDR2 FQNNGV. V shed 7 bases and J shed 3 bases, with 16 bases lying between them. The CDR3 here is CASTTQGASYEQYF. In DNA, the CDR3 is TGTGCCAGCACAACACAGGGTGCCAGCTACGAGCAGTACTTC.

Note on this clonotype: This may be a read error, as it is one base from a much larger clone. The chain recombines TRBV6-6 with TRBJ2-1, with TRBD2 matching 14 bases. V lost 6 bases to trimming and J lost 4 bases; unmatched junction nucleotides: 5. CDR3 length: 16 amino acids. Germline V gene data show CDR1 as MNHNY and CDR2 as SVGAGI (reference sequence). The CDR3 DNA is TGTGCCAGCAGCTCGGGACTAGCGGGGGTGTACAATGAGCAGTTCTTC. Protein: CASSSGLAGVYNEQFF.

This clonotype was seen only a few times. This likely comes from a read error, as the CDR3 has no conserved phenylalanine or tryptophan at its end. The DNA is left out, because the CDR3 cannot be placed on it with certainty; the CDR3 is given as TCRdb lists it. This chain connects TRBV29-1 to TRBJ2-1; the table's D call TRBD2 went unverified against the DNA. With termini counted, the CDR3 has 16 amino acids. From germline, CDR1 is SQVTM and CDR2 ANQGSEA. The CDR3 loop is CSVEPLLTGGRNEQFL.

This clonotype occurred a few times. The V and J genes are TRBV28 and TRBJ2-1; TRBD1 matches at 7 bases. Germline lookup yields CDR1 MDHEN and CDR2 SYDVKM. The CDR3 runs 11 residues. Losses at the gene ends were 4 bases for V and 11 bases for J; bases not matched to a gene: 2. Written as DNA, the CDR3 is TGTGCCAGCAGTTGGGACAGCAAGCAGTTCTTC. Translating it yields CASSWDSKQFF.